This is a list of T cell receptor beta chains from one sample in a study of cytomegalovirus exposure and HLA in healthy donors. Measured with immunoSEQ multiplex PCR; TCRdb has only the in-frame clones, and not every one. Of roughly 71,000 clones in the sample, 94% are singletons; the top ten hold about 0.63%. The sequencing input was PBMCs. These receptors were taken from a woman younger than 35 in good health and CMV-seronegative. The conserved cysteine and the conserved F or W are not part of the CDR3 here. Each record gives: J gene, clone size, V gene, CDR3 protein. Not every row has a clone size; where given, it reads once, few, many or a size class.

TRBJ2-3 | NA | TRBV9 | ASSVVSYGTDTQY
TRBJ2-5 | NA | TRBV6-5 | ASRTGLGTQY
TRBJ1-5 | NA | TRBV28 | ASSLSGTGFSNQPQH
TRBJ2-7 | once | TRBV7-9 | ASSPNRAGYEQY
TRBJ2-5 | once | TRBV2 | ASSEGTRRNAETQY
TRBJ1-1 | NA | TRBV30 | AWSVSGHTEAF
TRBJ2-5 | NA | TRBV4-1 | ASTSSGARDPETQY
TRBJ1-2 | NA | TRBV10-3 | AISAGNYGYT
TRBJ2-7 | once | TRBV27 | ASSKAQTGSPFRY
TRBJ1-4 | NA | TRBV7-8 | ATRGVANEKLF
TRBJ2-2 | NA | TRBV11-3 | ASSLDQGGELF
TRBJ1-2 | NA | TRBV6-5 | ASSYVAASYGYT
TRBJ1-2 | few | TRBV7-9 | ASSLREVGGYT
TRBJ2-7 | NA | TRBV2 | ASSEGWAGGSYEQY
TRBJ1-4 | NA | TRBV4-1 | ASSQLLRGRDEKLF
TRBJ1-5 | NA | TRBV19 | ASSPTGARQPQH
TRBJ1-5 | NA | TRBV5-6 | ASSSTGRPQH
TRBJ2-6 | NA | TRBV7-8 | ASSSRGRSFGANVLT
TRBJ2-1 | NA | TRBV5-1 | ASSDLPGQGSSNEQF
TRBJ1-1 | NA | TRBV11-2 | ASSVRRGGYNTEAF
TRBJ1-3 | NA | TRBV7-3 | ASSLSSGNTIY
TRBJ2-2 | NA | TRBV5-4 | ASSFDIPTGELF
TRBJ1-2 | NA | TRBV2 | ASSGRRRNYGYT
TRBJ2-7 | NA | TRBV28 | ASSSTRTGDLYEQY
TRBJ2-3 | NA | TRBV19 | ASRAGRGTDTQY
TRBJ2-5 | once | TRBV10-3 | ATAGLAGPETQY
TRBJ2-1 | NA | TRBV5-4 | ASSNSNNEQF
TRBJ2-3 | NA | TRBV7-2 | ASSLVSGGGRTDTQY
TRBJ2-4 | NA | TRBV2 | ASTGLWNIQY
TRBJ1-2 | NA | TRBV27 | ASSLTENYGYT
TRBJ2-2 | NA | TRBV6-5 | ASRPGGMDTGELF
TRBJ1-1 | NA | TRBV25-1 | ASSETVWGAEAF